Sequencing of this T cell receptor beta chain was carried out in a study of T cell clonotyping in hematopoietic cell transplantation (TCRdb year 2021). About the investigation overall: Recipient samples taken before transplant were collected after cytoreduction. A total of 110 to 150 blood samples were collected in the study from some 40 consecutive transplant recipients and their related donors. Recruitment of patients ran from September 2015 to early 2017, and follow-up continued until late 2020 or until death. Summary of the overall study and its limitations: After transplant, TCR diversity in recipients dropped, and pathologically expanded clonotypes climbed progressively between day 30 and day 180. Recipient repertoires showed only a small fraction of overlap with donor repertoires, and over 97% appeared de novo at the given depth. Broader posttransplant TCR repertoire diversity was predicted by donor and pretransplant recipient Inverse Simpson Index values. The sample size was limited, and because cells were not sorted, the contributions of CD4 and CD8 repertoires could not be separated.

The time point label on this specimen signifies: recipient sample about 28 days before transplant, after cytoreduction. Blood from recipients was drawn roughly 28 days before transplant, then again at days 30, 100 and 180 after transplant. Using Nuclei Lysis Solution, genomic DNA was extracted from unfractionated peripheral blood mononuclear cells that were either fresh or cryopreserved. TCR beta CDR3 regions were amplified from genomic DNA with the immunoSEQ assay, a bias-controlled multiplex PCR using V- and J-specific primers. In a second PCR step, the CDR3 amplicons were tagged with a proprietary barcode plus Illumina adapter sequences. CDR3 libraries were sequenced on an Illumina MiSeq instrument. The source study handled its data this way. Export and quality control were performed with immunoSEQ Analyzer 3.0, and downstream analyses were performed with R Bioconductor and Immunarch. Only productive rearrangements in the normalized downsampled data set went into calculating the repertoire metrics. Clonotypes larger than 5 templates in the normalized cohort were defined as pathologically expanded. The Inverse Simpson Index served as the measure of repertoire diversity. To capture all clonotypes, the CMV-specificity analyses were run on the non-normalized data set. Not all clones reach the TCRdb copy of this immuneACCESS table, which keeps in-frame sequences only. Checked studies attribute under half of the gap to unresolved V genes and leave the rest unexplained. The V and J calls and clone size are taken from that table; D and trimming were inferred from the DNA. In this sample the table shows 4,000 to 5,500 clones, less than 35% of which occur a single time. Together, the top ten hold around 16% of the sample.

Spanning cysteine to phenylalanine, the CDR3 consists of 12 amino acids. The retained sequence is limited to the CDR3, 36 bases, with the frame set at the first base. V is clipped by 2 bases and J by 10 bases, and the sequence between their germline boundaries is 11 bases long. CDR1 and CDR2, per the germline V gene, are SNHLY and FYNNEI. A few counts support this clone. The antigen it recognizes is unknown. No base qualities exist here, and no much larger clone lies one base off it. The source is a man aged 50 to 59 with myelofibrosis. Some clones in this sample may be carry-over from other donors' samples. The chain is assembled from TRBV2 and TRBJ1-2; the D gene is unclear. This specimen was peripheral blood mononuclear cells, taken before stem cell transplant. The nucleotides read TGTGCCAGCAGTGAATTGACGAGAGACTACACCTTC. It encodes CASSELTRDYTF.